This passage covers 20 T cell receptor beta chains from one sample sequenced in a study of blood T cell repertoires in COVID-19. Libraries were prepared by immunoSEQ multiplex PCR; TCRdb keeps only in-frame clonotypes and omits some of them. This sample has about 230,000 clones, with almost 85% found just once. Sequencing was done on a sample of peripheral blood. The receptors come from a man aged 45 to 65 with COVID-19, enrolled during active disease.

The DNA for the CDR3 is TGTGCCAGTAGTTCGCCTAGCGGGGGACGAGAGCAGTTCTTC. Its protein is CASSSPSGGREQFF. This chain links TRBV19 with TRBJ2-1, with 10 nucleotides matching TRBD2. The germline gives CDR1 LNHDA, CDR2 SQIVND (reference sequence). The V and J ends lost 5 bases and 10 bases, in that order; junction bases with no gene match: 8. This CDR3 spans 14 amino acids.

This clone was picked up one time. J is TRBJ1-5 and V is TRBV30, with 11 bases identical to TRBD1. With V trimmed by 0 bases and J by 4 bases, 5 bases remained unmatched. Germline V CDR1 and CDR2: GTSNPN, SVGIG (reference sequence). CDR3 size: 16 residues. This CDR3 reads CAWSVKGTGGNQPQHF. CDR3 nucleotides: TGTGCCTGGAGTGTAAAAGGGACAGGGGGAAATCAGCCCCAGCATTTT.

This clone was counted a single time. The chain uses TRBV6-5 and TRBJ1-2; possible D gene TRBD1, 6 bases. This CDR3 region has 14 residues. V was shortened by 10 bases and J by 0 bases, with 15 bases between the two germline ends. Germline-derived CDR1 and CDR2 are MNHEY and SVGAGI. The CDR3 region is CATQRGSPNYGYTF. CDR3 in DNA: TGTGCCACTCAGAGGGGGTCCCCTAACTATGGCTACACCTTC.

The V call is TRBV5-5, the J call TRBJ1-4; TRBD1 might be the D (6 bases). The CDR3 contains 15 residues. Germline V gene data show CDR1 as SGHKS and CDR2 as YYEKEE (reference sequence). Trimming removed 4 bases at V and 0 bases at J, with 10 bases between. This CDR3 reads CASSMKGATNEKLFF. For the CDR3, the DNA is TGTGCCAGCAGCATGAAGGGGGCAACTAATGAAAAACTGTTTTTT.

V and J are TRBV28 and TRBJ1-4; D may be TRBD1 (5 bases). Trimming cost V 5 bases and J 0 bases, with 16 bases left between them. Germline CDR1 MDHEN, CDR2 SYDVKM. The CDR3 covers 17 residues. CDR3 region: CASSASRVGSTNEKLFF. As DNA, the CDR3 is TGTGCCAGCAGTGCCTCCAGGGTGGGGTCAACTAATGAAAAACTGTTTTTT.

This clone was picked up one time. This chain connects TRBV6-1 to TRBJ1-2; no definite D call. V was clipped by 1 base and J by 3 bases, with 6 bases between them. Germline CDR1 and CDR2: MNHNS and SASEGT. CDR3 length equals 13 residues. The CDR3 reads CASSEVSDYGYTF. For the CDR3, the DNA is TGTGCCAGCAGTGAAGTCAGTGACTATGGCTACACCTTC.

Here the CDR3 reads CASSRPGQGYEQYF. The DNA for the CDR3 is TGTGCCAGCAGCCGACCGGGACAGGGCTACGAGCAGTACTTC. The chain employs TRBV6-2 or TRBV6-3 and TRBJ2-7; the match to TRBD1 covers 9 bases. The V segment lost 6 bases and the J segment 3 bases; nucleotides outside the gene matches: 6. CDR1 and CDR2 from the germline V gene are MNHEY and SVGEGT. The CDR3 has 14 residues.

V and J are TRBV21-1 and TRBJ1-5; the D call in the table, TRBD1, was not verified against the DNA. TRBV21-1 is marked as a pseudogene. The CDR3 is 19 residues long. The CDR3 loop reads CASKKVCDSPNYSNQPQHF. CDR3 coding DNA: TGTGCCAGCAAGAAAGTTTGCGACAGCCCCAATTATAGCAATCAGCCCCAGCATTTT.

This clone has just a few counts. This chain joins TRBV28 and TRBJ1-1, with D hard to call. There are 14 residues in the CDR3. V was clipped by 6 bases and J by 2 bases, with 13 bases between them. Germline CDR1 is MDHEN and CDR2 is SYDVKM. CDR3 in DNA: TGTGCCAGCAGCTCCCGGGGTCCTAACACTGAAGCTTTCTTT. It translates to CASSSRGPNTEAFF.

This chain uses TRBV9 with TRBJ1-2; D gene ambiguous. The CDR3 is 13 amino acids. V lost 4 bases to trimming and J lost 4 bases, with 11 bases between them. Germline lookup yields CDR1 SGDLS and CDR2 YYNGEE. CDR3 sequence reads: CASSPYASYGYTF. The CDR3 DNA sequence: TGTGCCAGCAGCCCTTACGCGAGCTATGGCTACACCTTC.

The V and J genes are TRBV5-1 and TRBJ1-4; maybe TRBD1 (6 bases). CDR3 size: 15 residues. V was clipped by 4 bases and J by 1 base, with 11 bases between them. CDR1 and CDR2 (germline): SGHRS, YFSETQ. CDR3 DNA: TGCGCCAGCAGCCCAAAACAGGGAACTAATGAAAAACTGTTTTTT. Amino acid sequence: CASSPKQGTNEKLFF.

V and J are TRBV30 and TRBJ2-3; D possibly corresponds to TRBD2 (7 bases). V dropped 4 bases and J dropped 3 bases, with 14 bases sitting between them. This CDR3 is 14 amino acids long. Germline V gene lookup returns CDR1 GTSNPN and CDR2 SVGIG (reference sequence). The CDR3 is CAWIKGGSTDTQYF. In nucleotides, the CDR3 is TGTGCCTGGATTAAGGGGGGGTCAACAGATACGCAGTATTTT.

The gene calls are TRBV6-5 and TRBJ2-2, with 10 bases matching TRBD1. The CDR3 contains 15 residues. Germline CDR1 is MNHEY and CDR2 is SVGAGI. The trim removed 6 bases at V and 5 bases at J, leaving 6 bases unmatched. The CDR3 sequence: CASRPTGGATGELFF. The CDR3 DNA reads TGTGCCAGCAGACCGACAGGGGGCGCGACCGGGGAGCTGTTTTTT.

The chain joins TRBV6-2 or TRBV6-3 to TRBJ2-7; tentatively, D is TRBD1 (6 bases). CDR3 length: 13 amino acids. V was trimmed by 5 bases and J by 3 bases, leaving 11 bases between them. CDR1 is MNHEY, CDR2 SVGEGT, per germline. This chain's CDR3 is CASSRGGSYEQYF. CDR3 DNA sequence: TGTGCCAGCAGTAGAGGGGGTAGCTACGAGCAGTACTTC.

The chain uses TRBV7-6 and TRBJ2-1; D is perhaps TRBD2 (7 bases). The ends were cut back, 3 bases at V and 7 bases at J, with 16 bases in the middle. This CDR3 spans 15 amino acids. Germline CDR1 SGHVS, CDR2 FNYEAQ. The CDR3 protein is CASSFPPGGSNEQFF. The CDR3, as DNA: TGTGCCAGCAGCTTTCCACCGGGGGGCTCGAATGAGCAGTTCTTC.

This clone has a handful of counts. V and J are TRBV30 and TRBJ1-2, with 10 bases fitting TRBD1. Germline V gene lookup returns CDR1 GTSNPN and CDR2 SVGIG (reference sequence). This CDR3 comprises 16 residues. The CDR3 DNA is TGTGTGCCCTCCGGGACAGGGGTTTTTGGAAACTATGGCTACACCTTC. Amino acids: CVPSGTGVFGNYGYTF.

The chain employs TRBV7-8 and TRBJ1-5, with D perhaps matching TRBD1 (6 bases). Germline CDR1 reads SGHVS; CDR2 reads FQNEAQ. V was shortened by 3 bases and J by 4 bases, with 10 bases between the two germline ends. This CDR3 is built from 14 residues. Here the CDR3 DNA reads TGTGCCAGCAGCTTCCCCGGACAGAATCAGCCCCAGCATTTT. Translation gives CASSFPGQNQPQHF.

The chain recombines TRBV2 with TRBJ1-5; 9 nucleotides match TRBD1. The CDR3 totals 15 residues. CDR1 and CDR2 (germline): SNHLY, FYNNEI. J gave up 5 bases and V 6 bases, and 8 bases lay outside the gene matches. CDR3 sequence: CASRIRTGVDQPQHF. The CDR3 coding sequence is TGTGCCAGCAGGATTAGGACAGGGGTAGATCAGCCCCAGCATTTT.

The CDR3 DNA reads TGCGCCAGCAGCCGGATCCGGGACTTCACCTACGAGCAGTACTTC. Protein product: CASSRIRDFTYEQYF. The chain combines TRBV4-3 with TRBJ2-7; D possibly corresponds to TRBD2 (6 bases). This CDR3 region has 15 residues. Germline V CDR1 and CDR2: LGHNA, YSLEER. V was trimmed by 4 bases and J by 2 bases, leaving 15 bases between them.

The V and J genes are TRBV7-2 and TRBJ2-7, with 10 bases lining up with TRBD1. The CDR3 contains 17 residues. CDR1 is SGHTA, CDR2 FQGNSA, per germline. Losses at the gene ends were 1 base for V and 5 bases for J; bases not matched to a gene: 11. Written as DNA, the CDR3 is TGTGCCAGCAGCTTAGGGTACGGGACAGGGGCGCTGGACGAGCAGTACTTC. Protein product: CASSLGYGTGALDEQYF.